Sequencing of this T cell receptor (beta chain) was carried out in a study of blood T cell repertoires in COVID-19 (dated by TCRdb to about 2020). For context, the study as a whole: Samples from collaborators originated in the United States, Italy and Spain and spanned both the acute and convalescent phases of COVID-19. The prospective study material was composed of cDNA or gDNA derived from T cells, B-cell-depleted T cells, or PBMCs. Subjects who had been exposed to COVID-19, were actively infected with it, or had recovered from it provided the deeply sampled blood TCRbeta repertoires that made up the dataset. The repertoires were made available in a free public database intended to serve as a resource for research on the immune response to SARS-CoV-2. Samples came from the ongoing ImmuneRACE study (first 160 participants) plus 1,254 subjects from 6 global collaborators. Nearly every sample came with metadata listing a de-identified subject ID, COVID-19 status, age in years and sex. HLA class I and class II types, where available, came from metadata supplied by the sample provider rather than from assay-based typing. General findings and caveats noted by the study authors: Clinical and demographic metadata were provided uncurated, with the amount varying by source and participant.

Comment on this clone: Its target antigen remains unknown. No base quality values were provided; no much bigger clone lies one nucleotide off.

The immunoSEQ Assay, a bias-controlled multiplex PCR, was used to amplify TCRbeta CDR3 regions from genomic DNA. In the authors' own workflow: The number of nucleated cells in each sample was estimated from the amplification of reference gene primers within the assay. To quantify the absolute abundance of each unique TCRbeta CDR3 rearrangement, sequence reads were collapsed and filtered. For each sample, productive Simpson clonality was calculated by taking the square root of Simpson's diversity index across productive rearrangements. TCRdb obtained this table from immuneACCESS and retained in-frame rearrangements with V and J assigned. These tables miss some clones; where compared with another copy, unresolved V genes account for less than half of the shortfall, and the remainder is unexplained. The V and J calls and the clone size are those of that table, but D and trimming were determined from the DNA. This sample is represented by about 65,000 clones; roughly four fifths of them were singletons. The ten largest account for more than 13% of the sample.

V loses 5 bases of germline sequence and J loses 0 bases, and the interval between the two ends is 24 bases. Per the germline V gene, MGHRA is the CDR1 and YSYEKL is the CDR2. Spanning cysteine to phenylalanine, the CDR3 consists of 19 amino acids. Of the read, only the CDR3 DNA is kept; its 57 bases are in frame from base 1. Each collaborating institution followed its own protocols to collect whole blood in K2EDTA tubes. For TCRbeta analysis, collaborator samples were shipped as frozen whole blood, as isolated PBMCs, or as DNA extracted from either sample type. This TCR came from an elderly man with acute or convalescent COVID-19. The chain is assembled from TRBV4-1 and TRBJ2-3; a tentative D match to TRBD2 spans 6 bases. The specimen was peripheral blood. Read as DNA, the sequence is TGCGCCAGCAGCAGAGGAGGGGCTACACGAAGGGGTAGCACAGATACGCAGTATTTT. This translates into CASSRGGATRRGSTDTQYF.